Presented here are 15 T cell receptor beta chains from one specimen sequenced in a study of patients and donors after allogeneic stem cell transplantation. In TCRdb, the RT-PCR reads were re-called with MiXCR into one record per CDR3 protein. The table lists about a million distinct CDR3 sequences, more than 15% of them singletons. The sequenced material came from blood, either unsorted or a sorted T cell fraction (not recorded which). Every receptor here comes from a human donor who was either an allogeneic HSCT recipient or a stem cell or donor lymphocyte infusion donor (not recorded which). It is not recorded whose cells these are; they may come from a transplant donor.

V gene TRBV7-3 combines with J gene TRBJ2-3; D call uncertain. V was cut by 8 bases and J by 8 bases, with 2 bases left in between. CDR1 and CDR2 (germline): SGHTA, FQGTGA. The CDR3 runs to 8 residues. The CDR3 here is CASATQYF. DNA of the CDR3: TGTGCCAGCGCTACGCAGTATTTT. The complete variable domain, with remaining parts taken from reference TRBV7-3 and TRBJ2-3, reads GAGVSQTPSNKVTEKGKYVELRCDPISGHTALYWYRQSLGQGPEFLIYFQGTGAADDSGLPNDRFFAVRPEGSVSTLKIQRTERGDSAVYLCASATQYFGPGTRLTVL.

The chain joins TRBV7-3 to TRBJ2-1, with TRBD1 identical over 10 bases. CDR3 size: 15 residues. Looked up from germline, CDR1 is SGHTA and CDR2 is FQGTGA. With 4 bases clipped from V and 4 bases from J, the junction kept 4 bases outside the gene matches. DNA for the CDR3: TGTGCCAGCAGCTCTAGACAGGGGGCATACAATGAGCAGTTCTTC. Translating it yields CASSSRQGAYNEQFF.

CDR3 nucleotides: TGTGCCAGCAGCGTAGAGGGTAGAAACACCGGGGAGCTGTTTTTT. Translating it yields CASSVEGRNTGELFF. The rearrangement links TRBV9 to TRBJ2-2; D call uncertain. V shed 0 bases and J shed 2 bases, with 8 bases lying between them. Germline CDR1 is SGDLS and CDR2 is YYNGEE. CDR3 length: 15 residues.

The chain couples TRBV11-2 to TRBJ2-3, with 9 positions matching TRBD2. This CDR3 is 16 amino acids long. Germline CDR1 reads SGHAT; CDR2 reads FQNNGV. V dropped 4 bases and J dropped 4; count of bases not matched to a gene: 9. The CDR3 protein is CASSSVSGGLPDTQYF. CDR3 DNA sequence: TGTGCCAGCAGCTCAGTTAGCGGGGGACTACCAGATACGCAGTATTTT. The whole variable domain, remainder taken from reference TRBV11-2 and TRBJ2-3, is EAGVAQSPRYKIIEKRQSVAFWCNPISGHATLYWYQQILGQGPKLLIQFQNNGVVDDSQLPKDRFSAERLKGVDSTLKIQPAKLEDSAVYLCASSSVSGGLPDTQYFGPGTRLTVL.

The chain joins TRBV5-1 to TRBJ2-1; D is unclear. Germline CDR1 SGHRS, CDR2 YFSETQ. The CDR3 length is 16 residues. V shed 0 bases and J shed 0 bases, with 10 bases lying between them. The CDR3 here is CASSLVIPSSYNEQFF. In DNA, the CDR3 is TGCGCCAGCAGCTTGGTGATACCGAGCTCCTACAATGAGCAGTTCTTC.

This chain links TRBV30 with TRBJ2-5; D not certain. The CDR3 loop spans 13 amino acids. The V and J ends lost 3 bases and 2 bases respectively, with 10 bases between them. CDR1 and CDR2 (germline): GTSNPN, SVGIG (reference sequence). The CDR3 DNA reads TGTGCCTGGAGCCTGCAGCTACAAGAGACCCAGTACTTC. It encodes CAWSLQLQETQYF.

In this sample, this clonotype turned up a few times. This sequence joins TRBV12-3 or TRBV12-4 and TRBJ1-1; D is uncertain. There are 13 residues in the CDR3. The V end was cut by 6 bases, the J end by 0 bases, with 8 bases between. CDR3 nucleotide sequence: TGTGCCAGCAGCTACCCATTGAACACTGAAGCTTTCTTT. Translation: CASSYPLNTEAFF.

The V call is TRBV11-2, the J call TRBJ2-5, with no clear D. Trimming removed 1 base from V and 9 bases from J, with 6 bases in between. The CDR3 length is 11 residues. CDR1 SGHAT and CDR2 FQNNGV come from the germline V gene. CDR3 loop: CASSLGVAQYF. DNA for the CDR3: TGTGCCAGCAGCTTAGGGGTGGCCCAGTACTTC.

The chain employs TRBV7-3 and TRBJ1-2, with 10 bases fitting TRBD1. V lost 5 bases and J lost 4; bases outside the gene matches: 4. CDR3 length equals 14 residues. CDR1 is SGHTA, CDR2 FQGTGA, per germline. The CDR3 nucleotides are TGTGCCAGCAGCCCGACAGGGGGCAGCTATGGCTACACCTTC. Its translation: CASSPTGGSYGYTF.

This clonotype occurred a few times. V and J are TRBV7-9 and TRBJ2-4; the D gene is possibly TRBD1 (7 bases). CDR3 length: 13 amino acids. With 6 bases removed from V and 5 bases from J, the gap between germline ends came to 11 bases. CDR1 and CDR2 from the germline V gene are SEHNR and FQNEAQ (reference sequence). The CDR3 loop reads CASSQGGENIQYF. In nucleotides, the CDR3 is TGTGCCAGCAGTCAGGGGGGAGAAAACATTCAGTACTTC.

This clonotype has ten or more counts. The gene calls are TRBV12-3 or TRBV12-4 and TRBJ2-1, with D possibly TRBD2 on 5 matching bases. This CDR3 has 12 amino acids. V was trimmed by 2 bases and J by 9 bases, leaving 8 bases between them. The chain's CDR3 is CASSLRGREQFF. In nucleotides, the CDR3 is TGTGCCAGCAGTTTACGGGGTCGTGAGCAGTTCTTC.

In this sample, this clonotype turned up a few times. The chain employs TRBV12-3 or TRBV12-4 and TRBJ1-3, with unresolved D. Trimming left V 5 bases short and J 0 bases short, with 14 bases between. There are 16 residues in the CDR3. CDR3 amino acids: CASSRILPSSGNTIYF. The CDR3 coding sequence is TGTGCCAGCAGTAGAATCTTACCGAGCTCTGGAAACACCATATATTTT.

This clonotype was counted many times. The DNA of the CDR3 is TGTGCCAGCAGTTTAAGGGACGAGCAGTACTTC. Its translation is CASSLRDEQYF. The chain is built from TRBV12-3 or TRBV12-4 and TRBJ2-7; the D is unclear. The CDR3 has 11 residues. Trimming took 2 bases from V and 5 from J, leaving 4 bases between them.

The CDR3 nucleotides read TGTGCCAGCATCGGCCGGGAGAACAATTCACCCCTCCACTTT. Its translation is CASIGRENNSPLHF. The rearrangement links TRBV2 to TRBJ1-6; D unclear. The V end lost 7 bases, the J end lost 7 bases, and 14 bases lay between the germline ends. The length of the CDR3 is 14 residues. Germline V gene data show CDR1 as SNHLY and CDR2 as FYNNEI.

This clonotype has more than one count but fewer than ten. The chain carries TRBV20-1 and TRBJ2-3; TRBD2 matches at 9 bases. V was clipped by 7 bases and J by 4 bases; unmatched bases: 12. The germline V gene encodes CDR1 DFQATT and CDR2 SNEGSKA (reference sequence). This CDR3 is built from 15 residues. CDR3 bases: TGCAGTGGGGGGTCGGCGAGCGGGAGGCCAGATACGCAGTATTTT. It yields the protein CSGGSASGRPDTQYF.